Detailed here is one T cell receptor beta chain. These data originate in a study of shared clonotypes between healthy human individuals. There were no recent acute infections or vaccinations among the donors, who were healthy HIV-negative adults. Trimming shortened V by 1 base and J by 4 bases, and 5 bases separated the two germline ends. The CDR3 consists of 13 residues. CDR1 and CDR2 from the germline V gene are MDHEN and SYDVKM. Assay runs were performed at deep level. Sorted subsets were amplified in replicate PCRs using 200 ng DNA, some 31,000 T cell genomes. Assay used: immunoSEQ multiplex PCR; TCRdb lists only in-frame clones, some missing. The data hold 1,500,000 or so clones, with roughly 96% observed a single time.

This clonotype was sampled from a man aged 30 to 45 in good health. The sample taken for sequencing was naive CD4+ T cells sorted from blood. Subset given: CD45RA+ positively selected. The chain has TRBV28 and TRBJ1-5, with unresolved D. CDR3 protein: CASSLYGNQPQHF. The DNA of the CDR3 is TGTGCCAGCAGTTTATATGGAAATCAGCCCCAGCATTTT.